These 28 T cell receptor beta chains originate from one sample sequenced in a study of CD8+ T cells in alopecia areata. Investigators isolated RNA and reverse transcribed it into cDNA to act as the sequencing template. TCRdb's copy holds only in-frame clones and misses some; the assay was immunoSEQ multiplex PCR. The sample lists 150,000 to 200,000 clones, about three fifths occurring once. Sequenced: CD4+ T cells sorted from blood. The receptors derive from a human donor in good health.

CDR3: CAWSGGVLDYTF. DNA for the CDR3: TGTGCCTGGAGTGGGGGGGTTTTGGACTACACCTTC. V and J are TRBV30 and TRBJ1-2, with a possible D match to TRBD1 (5 bases). V lost 1 base and J lost 10, with 13 bases in between. CDR1 is GTSNPN, CDR2 SVGIG, per germline (reference sequence). CDR3 length: 12 amino acids. Using reference TRBV30 and TRBJ1-2 for the parts outside the CDR3, the full variable domain is SQTIHQWPATLVQPVGSPLSLECTVEGTSNPNLYWYRQAAGRGLQLLFYSVGIGQISSEVPQNLSASRPQDRQFILSSKKLLLSDSGFYLCAWSGGVLDYTFGSGTRLTVV.

This chain links TRBV2 with TRBJ2-3; D gene uncertain. Trimming cost V 6 bases and J 5 bases, with 6 bases left between them. The germline V gene has CDR1 SNHLY and CDR2 FYNNEI. This CDR3 has 11 amino acids. The CDR3, as DNA: TGTGCCAGCAGCCCTAGAGATACGCAGTATTTT. It codes for CASSPRDTQYF.

The count of this clone is one. The rearrangement uses TRBV30 and TRBJ1-2; D call uncertain. V lost 2 bases to trimming and J lost 4 bases, with 14 bases between them. Germline loops: CDR1 GTSNPN, CDR2 SVGIG (reference sequence). The CDR3 runs 14 residues. In nucleotides, the CDR3 is TGTGCCTGGAGTATTAGAGTGGGAGGCTATGGCTACACCTTC. It yields the protein CAWSIRVGGYGYTF. Looking up the rest from reference TRBV30 and TRBJ1-2 gives the full variable domain: SQTIHQWPATLVQPVGSPLSLECTVEGTSNPNLYWYRQAAGRGLQLLFYSVGIGQISSEVPQNLSASRPQDRQFILSSKKLLLSDSGFYLCAWSIRVGGYGYTFGSGTRLTVV.

The count of this clone is one. An end of the junction does not agree with germline; a read error may underlie this. The chain uses TRBV18 and TRBJ2-7; weak D call: TRBD1 (6 bases). Germline loops: CDR1 KGHSH, CDR2 LQKENI. There are 13 residues in the CDR3. In DNA, the CDR3 is TGTGCCAGCTCCCCACTGGGGGCCAACGAGCAGTACTTC. It translates to CASSPLGANEQYF.

This clone was counted once. The chain is built from TRBV5-1 and TRBJ2-5, with 7 bases fitting TRBD1. The CDR3 has 16 residues. Trimming at V came to 4 bases and at J to 4 bases, leaving 13 bases not matched to a gene. The germline V gene has CDR1 SGHRS and CDR2 YFSETQ. The CDR3 here is CASSTTTGVGGETQYF. The CDR3 bases are TGCGCCAGCAGCACCACCACAGGGGTTGGAGGAGAGACCCAGTACTTC.

The rearrangement joins TRBV9 to TRBJ2-7, with D perhaps TRBD1 (5 bases). The CDR3 covers 15 residues. V shed 3 bases and J shed 0 bases, with 13 bases lying between them. CDR1 is SGDLS and CDR2 is YYNGEE in the germline V gene. This CDR3 reads CASSESAGHSYEQYF. In DNA, the CDR3 is TGTGCCAGCAGCGAGTCGGCAGGGCACTCCTACGAGCAGTACTTC.

The V gene is TRBV21-1, the J gene TRBJ2-3. TRBV21-1 is classified as a pseudogene. This CDR3 contains 15 residues. The CDR3 nucleotides are TGTGCCAGCAGCAAAGCGGGACGGAGCACAGATACGCAGTATTTT. As protein: CASSKAGRSTDTQYF.

V usage is TRBV30 and J usage is TRBJ2-3, with D perhaps TRBD2 (5 bases). The V and J ends lost 5 bases and 2 bases respectively, with 14 bases between them. The CDR3 covers 14 residues. Germline V gene data show CDR1 as GTSNPN and CDR2 as SVGIG (reference sequence). CDR3 protein: CAWLLARTTDTQYF. In nucleotides, the CDR3 is TGTGCCTGGCTGTTAGCGAGAACCACAGATACGCAGTATTTT.

V gene TRBV5-6 combines with J gene TRBJ2-7, with TRBD1 identical over 8 bases. The CDR3 extends over 13 amino acids. Germline CDR1 and CDR2: SGHDT and YYEEEE. The junction had 3 bases not matched to a gene; V was cut back by 5 bases and J by 2 bases. CDR3 sequence: CASRRTGTYEQYF. The CDR3 bases are TGTGCCAGCAGAAGGACAGGGACCTACGAGCAGTACTTC.

This chain uses TRBV2 with TRBJ2-2, with 10 bases matching TRBD2. Germline V gene sequence: CDR1 SNHLY, CDR2 FYNNEI. Unmatched junction bases numbered 10, after V lost 6 bases and J lost 0 bases. The CDR3 has 18 amino acids. CDR3: CASSQAGLADPNTGELFF. CDR3 DNA sequence: TGTGCCAGCAGCCAAGCAGGACTAGCGGACCCGAACACCGGGGAGCTGTTTTTT.

The chain uses TRBV30 and TRBJ1-5; TRBD1 agrees at 7 bases. With 4 bases clipped from V and 9 bases from J, the junction kept 15 bases outside the gene matches. The CDR3 length is 15 residues. Per germline, CDR1 GTSNPN and CDR2 SVGIG (reference sequence). The chain's CDR3 is CAWKSQDREDRPQHF. The CDR3 bases are TGTGCCTGGAAAAGCCAAGACAGGGAGGATAGGCCCCAGCATTTT.

This rearrangement joins TRBV29-1 to TRBJ2-4; TRBD2 is a possible D gene (7 bases). V gave up 4 bases and J gave up 8 bases, with 21 bases separating them. The CDR3 spans 15 residues. Germline V gene lookup returns CDR1 SQVTM and CDR2 ANQGSEA. The CDR3 DNA is TGCAGCGTTGGGGCCATCGGGGGCCGGGAGGACATTCAGTACTTC. Residues: CSVGAIGGREDIQYF.

This clone was seen a few times. The chain links TRBV29-1 to TRBJ1-2; TRBD1 matches at 9 bases. Germline-derived CDR1 and CDR2 are SQVTM and ANQGSEA. The CDR3 has 14 amino acids. J lost 5 bases, V lost 8 bases, and 12 bases had no gene match. This chain's CDR3 is CSSEPTGGAYGYTF. CDR3 sequence (DNA): TGCAGCTCCGAACCTACAGGGGGCGCTTATGGCTACACCTTC. Variable domain in full (rest from reference TRBV29-1 and TRBJ1-2): SAVISQKPSRDICQRGTSLTIQCQVDSQVTMMFWYRQQPGQSLTLIATANQGSEATYESGFVIDKFPISRPNLTFSTLTVSNMSPEDSSIYLCSSEPTGGAYGYTFGSGTRLTVV.

The rearrangement uses TRBV6-5 and TRBJ1-1; 8 bases map to TRBD1. V gave up 10 bases and J gave up 1 base; unmatched junction bases: 11. CDR1 is MNHEY and CDR2 is SVGAGI in the germline V gene. The CDR3 is made up of 15 amino acids. The CDR3 loop is CATKKTGDANTEAFF. For the CDR3, the DNA is TGTGCCACCAAGAAGACAGGGGACGCGAACACTGAAGCTTTCTTT.

This chain uses TRBV7-9 with TRBJ2-3; TRBD1 might be the D (6 bases). Trimming pared 6 bases from V and 2 bases from J, leaving 15 bases between. Germline V lookup: CDR1 SEHNR, CDR2 FQNEAQ (reference sequence). The CDR3 runs to 15 residues. The CDR3 reads CASRHSGQNTDTQYF. The CDR3 DNA sequence: TGTGCCAGCAGGCACTCCGGACAGAACACAGATACGCAGTATTTT.

The rearrangement uses TRBV29-1 and TRBJ1-3; D ambiguous. This CDR3 is built from 11 residues. Germline lookup yields CDR1 SQVTM and CDR2 ANQGSEA. With 5 bases removed from V and 8 bases from J, the gap between germline ends came to 10 bases. The CDR3 protein is CSVMEGYTIYF. In DNA, the CDR3 is TGCAGCGTTATGGAGGGATACACCATATATTTT.

The chain couples TRBV19 to TRBJ1-3; D is unresolved. In germline, CDR1 is LNHDA, CDR2 SQIVND (reference sequence). The CDR3 loop spans 14 amino acids. The V end lost 5 bases, the J end lost 2 bases, and 10 bases lay between the germline ends. The CDR3 reads CASSARGPGNTIYF. CDR3 sequence (DNA): TGTGCCAGTAGTGCGAGAGGACCTGGAAACACCATATATTTT.

This clone was detected only a few times. V and J are TRBV2 and TRBJ2-7; D is unclear. V was trimmed by 6 bases and J by 3 bases, leaving 6 bases between them. Germline lookup yields CDR1 SNHLY and CDR2 FYNNEI. The CDR3 sequence is 11 residues long. DNA of the CDR3: TGTGCCAGCAGGATGAACTACGAGCAGTACTTC. Its protein is CASRMNYEQYF.

The table lists this clone with a few counts. The V gene is TRBV11-2, the J gene TRBJ2-7; tentatively, D is TRBD1 (6 bases). This CDR3 region has 15 residues. CDR1 SGHAT and CDR2 FQNNGV come from the germline V gene. Trimming shortened V by 4 bases and J by 6 bases, and 19 bases separated the two germline ends. The CDR3 is CASSSSGTIRTEQYF. The CDR3 DNA reads TGTGCCAGCAGCTCATCCGGGACAATTCGAACCGAGCAGTACTTC.

The chain uses TRBV5-6 and TRBJ2-3; the D call may be TRBD1 or TRBD2 (6 bases each). Germline lookup yields CDR1 SGHDT and CDR2 YYEEEE. Trimming removed 2 bases at V and 6 bases at J, with 10 bases between. The CDR3 is made up of 13 amino acids. The CDR3 DNA reads as TGTGCCAGCAGCTTCCAAGGGGGGGATACGCAGTATTTT. This codes for CASSFQGGDTQYF.

In DNA, the CDR3 is TGTGCCAGCAGTGATGTGGGACAGGGTAGGCACGAGCAGTACTTC. It codes for CASSDVGQGRHEQYF. The rearrangement links TRBV2 to TRBJ2-7; the match to TRBD1 covers 9 bases. CDR3 size: 15 residues. CDR1 is SNHLY, CDR2 FYNNEI, per germline. V shed 3 bases, J shed 5 bases, and the junction held 8 bases outside the gene matches.

The genes are TRBV19 and TRBJ1-2; D is unresolved. Trimming removed 3 bases at V and 8 bases at J, with 7 bases between. The germline CDR1 and CDR2 sequences are LNHDA and SQIVND (reference sequence). This CDR3 has 11 amino acids. Here the CDR3 reads CASSISGGYTF. The CDR3 region has the DNA TGTGCCAGTAGTATCTCGGGAGGCTACACCTTC.

DNA for the CDR3: TGTGCCAGTAGTCGGAATAGCGGCCGCGCGAACACCGGGGAGCTGTTTTTT. Its protein is CASSRNSGRANTGELFF. V gene TRBV19 combines with J gene TRBJ2-2; D might be TRBD2 (6 bases). CDR1 and CDR2 from the germline V gene are LNHDA and SQIVND (reference sequence). V lost 5 bases and J 0 bases, leaving 16 bases between the germline ends. The CDR3 consists of 17 residues.

The chain joins TRBV29-1 to TRBJ2-7, with 11 bases fitting TRBD2. J lost 2 bases, V lost 5 bases, and 5 bases had no gene match. The CDR3 contains 14 residues. Germline CDR1 SQVTM, CDR2 ANQGSEA. This CDR3 reads CSVLGTSGTYEQYF. The CDR3 DNA sequence: TGCAGCGTTTTGGGGACTAGCGGAACCTACGAGCAGTACTTC.

The genes are TRBV2 and TRBJ2-7; D remains ambiguous. CDR1 is SNHLY, CDR2 FYNNEI, per germline. With 9 bases removed from V and 5 bases from J, the gap between germline ends came to 11 bases. This CDR3 is 11 amino acids long. The CDR3 reads CASDQEDEQYF. CDR3 nucleotides: TGTGCCAGTGATCAAGAGGACGAGCAGTACTTC.

The chain joins TRBV30 to TRBJ2-2; D is tentatively TRBD1 or TRBD2 (5 bases each). Germline CDR1 is GTSNPN and CDR2 is SVGIG (reference sequence). Trimming removed 4 bases from V and 3 bases from J, with 15 bases in between. This CDR3 region has 15 residues. CDR3 residues: CAWKNRDGHTGELFF. CDR3 sequence (DNA): TGTGCCTGGAAAAACCGGGACGGGCACACCGGGGAGCTGTTTTTT.

The chain links TRBV4-1 to TRBJ2-5, with D unresolved. This CDR3 is built from 14 residues. Between the trimmed V and J ends, which lost 4 bases and 1 base, there was a span of 10 bases. From germline, CDR1 is MGHRA and CDR2 YSYEKL. The CDR3 sequence: CASSPSYSQETQYF. CDR3 nucleotides: TGCGCCAGCAGCCCTTCATACTCCCAAGAGACCCAGTACTTC.

This clone was picked up one time. The chain combines TRBV6-5 with TRBJ2-2; D gene ambiguous. Germline V lookup: CDR1 MNHEY, CDR2 SVGAGI. Trimming removed 2 bases from V and 6 bases from J, with 7 bases in between. The length of the CDR3 is 13 residues. CDR3 coding DNA: TGTGCCAGCAGTTACATTGGGGCCGGGGAGCTGTTTTTT. This sequence encodes CASSYIGAGELFF.